This TCR beta chain comes out of a study of T cell clonotyping in hematopoietic cell transplantation. Blood collection times were about day -28 and days 30, 100, 180 posttransplant. Points from the study as a whole: CD4 and CD8 repertoire contributions could not be separated without sorting. Higher Inverse Simpson Index values in graft donor and pretransplant recipient predicted broader posttransplant TCR diversity. Recipient TCR diversity dropped after transplant; expanded clonotypes rose from day 30 to 180.

Per the germline V gene, CDR1 is LNHDA and CDR2 is SQIVND (reference sequence). The CDR3 has 15 amino acids. J lost 0 bases, V lost 3 bases, and 4 bases had no gene match. TCRdb keeps only in-frame clones here, not all; method: immunoSEQ multiplex PCR. The sample carries some 6,000 clones, 89% recorded once. To note about this clone: The antigen is undetermined.

The gene calls are TRBV19 and TRBJ1-1; 7 nucleotides line up with TRBD1. Sample: peripheral blood mononuclear cells, taken 100 days after allogeneic stem cell transplant. The clonotype was recovered from a male patient between 40 and 50 years old who had an allogeneic stem cell transplant from an unrelated donor, so the T cells may come from the graft donor. Some clones in this sample may be carry-over from other donors' samples. CDR3 amino acids: CASSIQGDMNTEAFF. The CDR3 DNA reads as TGTGCCAGTAGTATTCAGGGGGATATGAACACTGAAGCTTTCTTT.